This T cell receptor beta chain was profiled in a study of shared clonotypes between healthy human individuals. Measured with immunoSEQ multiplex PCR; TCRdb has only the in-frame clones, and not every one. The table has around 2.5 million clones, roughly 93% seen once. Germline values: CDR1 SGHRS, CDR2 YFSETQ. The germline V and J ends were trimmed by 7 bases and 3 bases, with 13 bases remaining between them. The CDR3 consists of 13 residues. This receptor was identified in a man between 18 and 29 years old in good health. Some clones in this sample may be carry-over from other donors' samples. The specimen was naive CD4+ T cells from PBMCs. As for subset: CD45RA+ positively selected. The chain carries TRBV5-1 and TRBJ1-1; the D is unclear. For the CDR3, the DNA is TGCGCCAGCGCGGTCTCGGGCGACACTGAAGCTTTCTTT. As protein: CASAVSGDTEAFF.